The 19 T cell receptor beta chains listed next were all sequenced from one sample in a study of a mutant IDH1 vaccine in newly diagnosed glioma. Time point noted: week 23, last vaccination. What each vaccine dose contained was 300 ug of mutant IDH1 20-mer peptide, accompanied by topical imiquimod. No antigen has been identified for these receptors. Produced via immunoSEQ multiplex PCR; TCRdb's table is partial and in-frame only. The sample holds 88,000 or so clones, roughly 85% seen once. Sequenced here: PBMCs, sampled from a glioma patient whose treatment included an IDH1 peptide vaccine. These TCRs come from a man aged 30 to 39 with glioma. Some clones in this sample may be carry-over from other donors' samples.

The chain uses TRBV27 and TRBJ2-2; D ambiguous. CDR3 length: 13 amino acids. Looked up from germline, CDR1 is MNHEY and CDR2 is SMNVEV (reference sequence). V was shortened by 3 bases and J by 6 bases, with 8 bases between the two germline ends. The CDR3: CASSFGFPGELFF. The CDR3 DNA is TGTGCCAGCAGTTTTGGTTTCCCCGGGGAGCTGTTTTTT.

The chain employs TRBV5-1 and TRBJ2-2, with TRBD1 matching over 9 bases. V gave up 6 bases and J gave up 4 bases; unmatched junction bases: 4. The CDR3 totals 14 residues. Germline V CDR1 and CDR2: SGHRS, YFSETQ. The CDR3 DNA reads TGCGCCAGCATTGAGACAGGGGGCACCGGGGAGCTGTTTTTT. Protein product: CASIETGGTGELFF.

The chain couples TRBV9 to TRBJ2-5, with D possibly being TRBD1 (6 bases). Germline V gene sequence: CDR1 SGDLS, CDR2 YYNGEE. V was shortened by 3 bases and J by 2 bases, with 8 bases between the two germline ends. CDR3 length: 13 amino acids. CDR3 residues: CASSGTVQETQYF. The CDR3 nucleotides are TGTGCCAGCAGCGGGACAGTACAAGAGACCCAGTACTTC.

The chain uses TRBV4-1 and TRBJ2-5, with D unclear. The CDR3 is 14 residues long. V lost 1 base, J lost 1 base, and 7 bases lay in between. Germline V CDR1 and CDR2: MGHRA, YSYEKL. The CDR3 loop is CASSQGGLQETQYF. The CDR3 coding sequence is TGCGCCAGCAGCCAAGGAGGCCTCCAAGAGACCCAGTACTTC.

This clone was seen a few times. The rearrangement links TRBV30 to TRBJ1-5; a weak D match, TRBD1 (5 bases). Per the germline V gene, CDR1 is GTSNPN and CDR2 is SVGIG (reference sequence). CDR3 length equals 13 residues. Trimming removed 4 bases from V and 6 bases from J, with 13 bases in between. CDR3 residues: CAWTLSGGQPQHF. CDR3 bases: TGTGCCTGGACCCTAAGCGGGGGTCAGCCCCAGCATTTT.

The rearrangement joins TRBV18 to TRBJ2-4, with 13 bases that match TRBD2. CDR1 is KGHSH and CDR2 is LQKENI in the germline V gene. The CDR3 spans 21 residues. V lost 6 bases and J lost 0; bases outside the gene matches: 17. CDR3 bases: TGTGCCAGCTCCCCAGGTTTTTGGGGACTAGCGGGACCTCTAGCCAAAAACATTCAGTACTTC. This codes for CASSPGFWGLAGPLAKNIQYF.

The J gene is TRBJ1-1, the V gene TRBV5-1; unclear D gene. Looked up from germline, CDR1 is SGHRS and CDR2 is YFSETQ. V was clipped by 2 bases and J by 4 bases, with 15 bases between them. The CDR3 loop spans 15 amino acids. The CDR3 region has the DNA TGCGCCAGCAGCTTTTCTAGGGTTGCTGTCACTGAAGCTTTCTTT. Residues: CASSFSRVAVTEAFF.

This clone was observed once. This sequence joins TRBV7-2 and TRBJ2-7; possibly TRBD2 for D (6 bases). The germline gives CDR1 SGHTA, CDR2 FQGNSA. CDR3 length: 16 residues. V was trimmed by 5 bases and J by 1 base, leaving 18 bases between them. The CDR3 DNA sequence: TGTGCCAGCAGCCTCCCGTCGGGGGAGATATCCTACGAGCAGTACTTC. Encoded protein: CASSLPSGEISYEQYF.

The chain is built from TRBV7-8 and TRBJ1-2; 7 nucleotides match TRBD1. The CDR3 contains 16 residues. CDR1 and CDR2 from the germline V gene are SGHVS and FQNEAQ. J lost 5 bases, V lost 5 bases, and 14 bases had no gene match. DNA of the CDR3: TGTGCCAGCAGCCTACAACTATGGGACAGCCTATATGGCTACACCTTC. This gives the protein CASSLQLWDSLYGYTF. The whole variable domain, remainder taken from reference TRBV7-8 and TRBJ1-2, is GAGVSQSPRYKVAKRGQDVALRCDPISGHVSLFWYQQALGQGPEFLTYFQNEAQLDKSGLPSDRFFAERPEGSVSTLKIQRTQQEDSAVYLCASSLQLWDSLYGYTFGSGTRLTVV.

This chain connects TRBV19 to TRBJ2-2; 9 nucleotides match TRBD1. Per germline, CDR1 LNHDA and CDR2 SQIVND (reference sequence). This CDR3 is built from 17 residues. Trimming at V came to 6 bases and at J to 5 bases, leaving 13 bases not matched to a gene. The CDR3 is CASRDGTGRIGTGELFF. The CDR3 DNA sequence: TGTGCCAGTAGAGACGGGACAGGGAGAATTGGGACCGGGGAGCTGTTTTTT.

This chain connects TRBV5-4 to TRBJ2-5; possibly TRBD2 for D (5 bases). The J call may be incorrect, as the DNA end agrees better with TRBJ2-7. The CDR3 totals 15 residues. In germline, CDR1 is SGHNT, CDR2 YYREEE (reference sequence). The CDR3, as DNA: TGTGCCAGCAGCTTAAAGTCGGGGAATCGGGACGAGCAGTACTTC. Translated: CASSLKSGNRDEQYF.

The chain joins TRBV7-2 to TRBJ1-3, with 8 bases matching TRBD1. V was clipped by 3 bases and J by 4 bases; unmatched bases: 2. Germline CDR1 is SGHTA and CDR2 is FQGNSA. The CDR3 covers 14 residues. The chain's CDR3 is CASSFRTGGNTIYF. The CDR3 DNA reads TGTGCCAGCAGCTTTCGGACAGGGGGAAACACCATATATTTT.

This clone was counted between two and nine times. The CDR3 DNA is TGTGCCAGCAGCAGTGGGACTAGTGGCGTCGATGAGCAGTTCTTC. Amino acid sequence: CASSSGTSGVDEQFF. The rearrangement uses TRBV21-1 and TRBJ2-1; the D segment call TRBD2 is taken from the table without a DNA check. TRBV21-1 is termed a pseudogene. The CDR3 has 15 amino acids.

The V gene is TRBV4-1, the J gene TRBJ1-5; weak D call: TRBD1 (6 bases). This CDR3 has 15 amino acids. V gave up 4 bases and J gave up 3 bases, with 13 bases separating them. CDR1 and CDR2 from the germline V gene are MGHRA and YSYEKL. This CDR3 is CASSRTGQYNQPQHF. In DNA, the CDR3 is TGCGCCAGCAGCCGGACCGGACAGTACAATCAGCCCCAGCATTTT.

This CDR3 reads CASRGNEQYF. CDR3 sequence (DNA): TGTGCCAGCAGGGGCAACGAGCAGTACTTC. The chain joins TRBV2 to TRBJ2-7; D uncertain. V dropped 6 bases and J dropped 5 bases, with 5 bases sitting between them. The CDR3 has 10 amino acids. In germline, CDR1 is SNHLY, CDR2 FYNNEI.

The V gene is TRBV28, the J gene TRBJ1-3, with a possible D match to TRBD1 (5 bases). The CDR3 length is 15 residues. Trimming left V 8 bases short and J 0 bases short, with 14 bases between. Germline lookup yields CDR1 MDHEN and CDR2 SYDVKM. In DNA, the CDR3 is TGTGCCAGCGGCCCGCAGGGAGTCTCTGGAAACACCATATATTTT. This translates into CASGPQGVSGNTIYF. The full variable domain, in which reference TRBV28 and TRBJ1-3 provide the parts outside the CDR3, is DVKVTQSSRYLVKRTGEKVFLECVQDMDHENMFWYRQDPGLGLRLIYFSYDVKMKEKGDIPEGYSVSREKKERFSLILESASTNQTSMYLCASGPQGVSGNTIYFGEGSWLTVV.

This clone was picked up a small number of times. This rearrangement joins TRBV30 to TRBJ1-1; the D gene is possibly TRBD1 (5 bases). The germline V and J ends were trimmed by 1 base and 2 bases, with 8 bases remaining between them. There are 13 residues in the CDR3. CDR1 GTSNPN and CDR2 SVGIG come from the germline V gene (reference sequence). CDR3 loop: CAWSGQSNTEAFF. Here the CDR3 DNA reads TGTGCCTGGAGTGGACAGTCTAACACTGAAGCTTTCTTT.

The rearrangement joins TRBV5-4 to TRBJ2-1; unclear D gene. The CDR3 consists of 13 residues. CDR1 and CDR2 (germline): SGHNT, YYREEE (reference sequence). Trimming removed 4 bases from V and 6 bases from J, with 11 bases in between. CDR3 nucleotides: TGTGCCAGCAGCGTCATTAGTATCAATGAGCAGTTCTTC. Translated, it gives CASSVISINEQFF.

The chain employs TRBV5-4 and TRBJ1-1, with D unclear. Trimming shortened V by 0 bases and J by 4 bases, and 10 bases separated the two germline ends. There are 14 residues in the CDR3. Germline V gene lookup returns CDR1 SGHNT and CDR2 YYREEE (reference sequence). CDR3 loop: CASSLGVWSTEAFF. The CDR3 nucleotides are TGTGCCAGCAGCTTGGGGGTTTGGAGCACTGAAGCTTTCTTT.